Below, 32 T cell receptor beta chains from the same sample are listed, as sequenced in a study of tumour-infiltrating T cells in Burkitt lymphoma. Profiled with immunoSEQ multiplex PCR; TCRdb holds only in-frame clones, not every one. The sample has around 50,000 clones, around 32% seen once. Sequenced input: tumor tissue. The receptors stem from a human donor with Burkitt lymphoma.

This clone occurred a few times. The gene calls are TRBV15 and TRBJ2-1; D may be TRBD2 (7 bases). The V gene's germline CDR1 is LNHNV and CDR2 YYDKDF (reference sequence). V was trimmed by 5 bases and J by 16 bases, leaving 21 bases between them. This CDR3 contains 13 residues. The CDR3, as DNA: TGTGCCACCAGCGGGTCGGGGGGCCCGTATTCTTTCTTC. Translated: CATSGSGGPYSFF.

V gene TRBV7-2 combines with J gene TRBJ1-1, with D uncertain. Between the trimmed V and J ends, which lost 6 bases and 6 bases, there was a span of 8 bases. Per the germline V gene, CDR1 is SGHTA and CDR2 is FQGNSA. The CDR3 is made up of 11 amino acids. This CDR3 is CASSPMSEAFF. CDR3 in DNA: TGTGCCAGCAGTCCGATGTCTGAAGCTTTCTTT.

The chain uses TRBV7-2 and TRBJ1-1, with 7 bases that match TRBD1. The germline V gene encodes CDR1 SGHTA and CDR2 FQGNSA. This CDR3 is 14 amino acids long. The trim removed 5 bases at V and 1 base at J, leaving 4 bases unmatched. The CDR3 bases are TGTGCCAGCAGCGGTGACAGGGAGAACACTGAAGCTTTCTTT. Its protein is CASSGDRENTEAFF.

V is TRBV5-4 and J is TRBJ2-5; perhaps D is TRBD1 or TRBD2 (5 bases each). Per the germline V gene, CDR1 is SGHNT and CDR2 is YYREEE (reference sequence). This CDR3 comprises 14 residues. V was pared by 4 bases and J by 3 bases, with 13 bases between. The chain's CDR3 is CASSGGPDEETQYF. The CDR3 DNA follows: TGTGCCAGCAGCGGGGGACCGGACGAAGAGACCCAGTACTTC. The variable domain in full, completed from reference TRBV5-4 and TRBJ2-5, reads ETGVTQSPTHLIKTRGQQVTLRCSSQSGHNTVSWYQQALGQGPQFIFQYYREEENGRGNFPPRFSGLQFPNYSSELNVNALELDDSALYLCASSGGPDEETQYFGPGTRLLVL.

Only a few counts were recorded for this clone. V usage is TRBV15 and J usage is TRBJ2-1, with D perhaps matching TRBD1 (5 bases). V was shortened by 0 bases and J by 9 bases, with 18 bases between the two germline ends. The CDR3 is made up of 16 amino acids. The germline V gene encodes CDR1 LNHNV and CDR2 YYDKDF (reference sequence). The CDR3 loop reads CATSRDGQKGQGEQFF. The CDR3 DNA is TGTGCCACCAGCAGAGATGGACAAAAGGGGCAAGGTGAGCAGTTCTTC.

The J gene is TRBJ2-3, the V gene TRBV4-3; perhaps TRBD2 as D (6 bases). The germline V gene has CDR1 LGHNA and CDR2 YSLEER. CDR3 length: 15 residues. V dropped 5 bases and J dropped 0 bases, with 12 bases sitting between them. The CDR3 loop is CASSYRGDSTDTQYF. The CDR3 DNA reads as TGCGCCAGCAGCTACCGCGGGGACAGCACAGATACGCAGTATTTT.

In its sample, this clone was seen a few times. The V call is TRBV6-5, the J call TRBJ2-3; 9 bases match TRBD2. CDR3 length: 15 residues. The ends lost 7 bases at V and 2 bases at J; junction bases unmatched: 7. CDR1 is MNHEY, CDR2 SVGAGI, per germline. CDR3 DNA sequence: TGTGCCAGCAACCGAGCGGGGGGCATCACAGATACGCAGTATTTT. Protein product: CASNRAGGITDTQYF.

This clone turned up a few times. The CDR3 region has the DNA TGCAGTGCTGGATTTAAAGGCTACACCTTC. Amino acid sequence: CSAGFKGYTF. The gene calls are TRBV20-1 and TRBJ1-2, with D unclear. The CDR3 totals 10 residues. V was trimmed by 5 bases and J by 8 bases, leaving 9 bases between them. Germline CDR1 DFQATT, CDR2 SNEGSKA (reference sequence).

This clone was recorded once. The chain carries TRBV10-3 and TRBJ1-1, with D uncertain. There are 12 residues in the CDR3. The germline CDR1 and CDR2 sequences are ENHRY and SYGVKD. The V end was cut by 11 bases, the J end by 0 bases, with 10 bases between. The CDR3 DNA is TGTGCCTCCCTGGGGTTGAACACTGAAGCTTTCTTT. Translation: CASLGLNTEAFF.

The sample holds one count of this clone. This chain links TRBV9 with TRBJ2-3; 9 nucleotides align to TRBD2. Germline assignment: CDR1 SGDLS and CDR2 YYNGEE. CDR3 size: 14 residues. V gave up 3 bases and J gave up 4 bases; unmatched junction bases: 3. The CDR3 here is CASSGGGVADTQYF. The CDR3 DNA sequence: TGTGCCAGCAGCGGCGGGGGGGTAGCAGATACGCAGTATTTT.

The V call is TRBV5-1, the J call TRBJ1-2, with D unresolved. The V end lost 3 bases, the J end lost 6 bases, and 15 bases lay between the germline ends. The CDR3 has 14 amino acids. The germline V gene has CDR1 SGHRS and CDR2 YFSETQ. The CDR3 DNA is TGCGCCAGCAGCTCCTACACCGGGGAGAATGGCTACACCTTC. It is translated as CASSSYTGENGYTF.

The chain uses TRBV28 and TRBJ2-7, with 7 bases identical to TRBD2. This CDR3 has 14 amino acids. Germline V gene data show CDR1 as MDHEN and CDR2 as SYDVKM. V was clipped by 7 bases and J by 3 bases; unmatched bases: 9. Written as DNA, the CDR3 is TGTGCCAGCACGCAGGGAGCGGGGAGCTACGAGCAGTACTTC. Protein sequence: CASTQGAGSYEQYF. The full variable domain, rest sourced from reference TRBV28 and TRBJ2-7, is DVKVTQSSRYLVKRTGEKVFLECVQDMDHENMFWYRQDPGLGLRLIYFSYDVKMKEKGDIPEGYSVSREKKERFSLILESASTNQTSMYLCASTQGAGSYEQYFGPGTRLTVT.

This sequence joins TRBV12-5 and TRBJ2-5, with D tentatively TRBD2 (5 bases). Germline lookup yields CDR1 LGHNT and CDR2 FRNRAP. The CDR3 spans 13 residues. V was trimmed by 6 bases and J by 5 bases, leaving 13 bases between them. The CDR3 loop is CASGPYPGETQYF. In nucleotides, the CDR3 is TGTGCTAGTGGCCCCTACCCGGGGGAGACCCAGTACTTC.

The chain couples TRBV29-1 to TRBJ2-7, with 10 bases matching TRBD2. This CDR3 is 11 amino acids long. Germline V lookup: CDR1 SQVTM, CDR2 ANQGSEA. V gave up 7 bases and J gave up 5 bases; unmatched junction bases: 2. CDR3 bases: TGCAGCGCCGGGACTAGCGACGAGCAGTACTTC. It encodes CSAGTSDEQYF.

The sample holds a few counts of this clone. The chain employs TRBV7-2 and TRBJ2-1, with D possibly called TRBD1 or TRBD2 (6 bases each). Germline CDR1 SGHTA, CDR2 FQGNSA. V was clipped by 5 bases and J by 8 bases, with 22 bases between them. The CDR3 runs 16 residues. CDR3 DNA: TGTGCCAGCAGCCGTTCTGGGTTTGGGGGGCCTTATGAGCAGTTCTTC. Amino acid sequence: CASSRSGFGGPYEQFF.

This clone has a single count. The V and J genes are TRBV21-1 and TRBJ1-3. TRBV21-1 corresponds to a pseudogene. CDR3 length: 16 amino acids. The CDR3 sequence: CASGSRRPASGNTIYF. The CDR3 DNA reads TGTGCCAGCGGGAGTCGCCGGCCAGCCTCTGGAAACACCATATATTTT.

In this sample, this clone turned up once. This sequence joins TRBV7-9 and TRBJ1-3, with a weak D call TRBD1 (5 bases). V was clipped by 5 bases and J by 0 bases, with 14 bases between them. Looked up from germline, CDR1 is SEHNR and CDR2 is FQNEAQ (reference sequence). CDR3 length equals 16 residues. CDR3 in amino acids: CASSQGGTFSGNTIYF. The CDR3 DNA follows: TGTGCCAGCAGCCAGGGAGGGACCTTCTCTGGAAACACCATATATTTT.

The J gene is TRBJ2-7, the V gene TRBV7-6; TRBD2 aligns across 10 bases. CDR1 and CDR2 from the germline V gene are SGHVS and FNYEAQ. V lost 3 bases and J lost 1; bases outside the gene matches: 3. The CDR3 covers 15 residues. The CDR3 DNA sequence: TGTGCCAGCAGCTTGGCTAGCGGGGGTTCCTACGAGCAGTACTTC. Translation gives CASSLASGGSYEQYF.

This chain links TRBV29-1 with TRBJ1-1, with D unresolved. Germline lookup yields CDR1 SQVTM and CDR2 ANQGSEA. The CDR3 contains 13 residues. Trimming removed 2 bases from V and 0 bases from J, with 7 bases in between. CDR3 nucleotides: TGCAGCGTTGAAATGAGGATGAACACTGAAGCTTTCTTT. The encoded protein is CSVEMRMNTEAFF.

The rearrangement joins TRBV6-6 to TRBJ1-2; D remains ambiguous. Germline loops: CDR1 MNHNY, CDR2 SVGAGI (reference sequence). The CDR3 covers 15 residues. The germline V and J ends were trimmed by 2 bases and 5 bases, with 15 bases remaining between them. Here the CDR3 reads CASSYPKPRTYGYTF. For the CDR3, the DNA is TGTGCCAGCAGTTACCCTAAGCCTAGGACTTATGGCTACACCTTC.

The CDR3 DNA follows: TGTGCCAGCAGGCCCAGTCCCTCTGGAAACACCATATATTTT. It encodes CASRPSPSGNTIYF. The chain combines TRBV13 with TRBJ1-3, with D unresolved. Germline assignment: CDR1 PRHDT and CDR2 FYEKMQ (reference sequence). This CDR3 comprises 14 residues. V shed 6 bases and J shed 0 bases, with 9 bases lying between them.

The J gene is TRBJ1-1, the V gene TRBV6-1, with D possibly being TRBD1 (5 bases). The V end was cut by 6 bases, the J end by 10 bases, with 18 bases between. Germline loops: CDR1 MNHNS, CDR2 SASEGT. The CDR3 contains 13 residues. In DNA form, the CDR3 reads TGTGCCAGCAGCGGGGCTAATCTGGGCTTAGCTTTCTTT. This sequence encodes CASSGANLGLAFF.

The J gene is TRBJ1-5, the V gene TRBV5-1; tentatively, D is TRBD1 (5 bases). V gave up 6 bases and J gave up 2 bases, with 12 bases separating them. This CDR3 has 14 residues. CDR1 and CDR2 (germline): SGHRS, YFSETQ. CDR3 protein: CASKAGDGNQPQHF. As DNA, the CDR3 is TGCGCCAGCAAAGCCGGGGACGGCAATCAGCCCCAGCATTTT.

This clone appeared a few times. This chain links TRBV6-5 with TRBJ1-2; D might be TRBD1 (6 bases). The V end lost 7 bases, the J end lost 6 bases, and 18 bases lay between the germline ends. Germline V lookup: CDR1 MNHEY, CDR2 SVGAGI. CDR3 length: 14 residues. The CDR3 loop is CASNPFWGANGYTF. The CDR3 DNA reads TGTGCCAGCAACCCCTTTTGGGGGGCTAATGGCTACACCTTC.

J is TRBJ1-5 and V is TRBV19, with D possibly matching TRBD1 (5 bases). This CDR3 region has 16 residues. CDR1 and CDR2 (germline): LNHDA, SQIVND (reference sequence). V was cut by 3 bases and J by 7 bases, with 19 bases left in between. CDR3 region: CASSMIVAGHPQPQHF. The CDR3 nucleotides are TGTGCCAGTAGTATGATTGTGGCAGGGCATCCGCAGCCCCAGCATTTT. Full variable domain (rest looked up from reference TRBV19 and TRBJ1-5): DGGITQSPKYLFRKEGQNVTLSCEQNLNHDAMYWYRQDPGQGLRLIYYSQIVNDFQKGDIAEGYSVSREKKESFPLTVTSAQKNPTAFYLCASSMIVAGHPQPQHFGDGTRLSIL.

V is TRBV5-1 and J is TRBJ2-5, with TRBD1 matching over 12 bases. V dropped 4 bases and J dropped 2; count of bases not matched to a gene: 6. The CDR3 is 16 residues long. Germline-derived CDR1 and CDR2 are SGHRS and YFSETQ. The CDR3, as DNA: TGCGCCAGCAGCCCGGGGACAGGGGGCCCGCAAGAGACCCAGTACTTC. Its protein product is CASSPGTGGPQETQYF. The complete variable domain, with remaining parts taken from reference TRBV5-1 and TRBJ2-5, reads KAGVTQTPRYLIKTRGQQVTLSCSPISGHRSVSWYQQTPGQGLQFLFEYFSETQRNKGNFPGRFSGRQFSNSRSEMNVSTLELGDSALYLCASSPGTGGPQETQYFGPGTRLLVL.

This chain uses TRBV28 with TRBJ1-2; D is ambiguous. The CDR3 contains 14 residues. V was clipped by 2 bases and J by 5 bases, with 12 bases between them. Per the germline V gene, CDR1 is MDHEN and CDR2 is SYDVKM. CDR3 sequence (DNA): TGTGCCAGCAGTTTAGGACCGAGTCTTTATGGCTACACCTTC. This sequence encodes CASSLGPSLYGYTF.

This clone was seen a handful of times. The gene calls are TRBV29-1 and TRBJ1-3; D call uncertain. This CDR3 comprises 13 residues. Per germline, CDR1 SQVTM and CDR2 ANQGSEA. Trimming removed 3 bases at V and 3 bases at J, with 9 bases between. CDR3 residues: CSVERPNGNTIYF. The CDR3 nucleotides are TGCAGCGTTGAGAGGCCGAATGGAAACACCATATATTTT.

This rearrangement joins TRBV10-3 to TRBJ2-7; no reliable D call. Germline CDR1 reads ENHRY; CDR2 reads SYGVKD. Trimming removed 10 bases at V and 8 bases at J, with 24 bases between. The CDR3 spans 14 residues. The CDR3 DNA reads TGTGCCACCCACGTTGGCAGGCCCTCTGGACAGCAGTACTTC. This codes for CATHVGRPSGQQYF.

V gene TRBV6-6 combines with J gene TRBJ1-5; D is unresolved. CDR1 is MNHNY, CDR2 SVGAGI, per germline (reference sequence). V shed 7 bases and J shed 6 bases, with 19 bases lying between them. The CDR3 is made up of 15 amino acids. Written as DNA, the CDR3 is TGTGCCAGCAATGTCGAGTTGCTTGGGAGTCAGCCCCAGCATTTT. Amino acid sequence: CASNVELLGSQPQHF.

This clone appeared a few times. The chain couples TRBV5-1 to TRBJ2-7; D gene unclear. V dropped 0 bases and J dropped 1 base, with 11 bases sitting between them. Germline V gives CDR1 SGHRS, CDR2 YFSETQ. The CDR3 spans 15 residues. The CDR3 sequence: CASSLGATSSYEQYF. CDR3 nucleotide sequence: TGCGCCAGCAGCTTGGGAGCGACATCTTCCTACGAGCAGTACTTC.

There are a few counts of this clone. The chain links TRBV7-2 to TRBJ2-3; the D call may be TRBD1 or TRBD2 (6 bases each). The V gene lost 3 bases and the J gene lost 5 bases, with 12 bases spanning the gap. CDR1 is SGHTA, CDR2 FQGNSA, per germline. The CDR3 extends over 14 amino acids. In DNA form, the CDR3 reads TGTGCCAGCAGCTTGATGGGGGGCGAAGATACGCAGTATTTT. It translates to CASSLMGGEDTQYF. The variable domain in full, with the rest retrieved from reference TRBV7-2 and TRBJ2-3, is GAGVSQSPSNKVTEKGKDVELRCDPISGHTALYWYRQSLGQGLEFLIYFQGNSAPDKSGLPSDRFSAERTGGSVSTLTIQRTQQEDSAVYLCASSLMGGEDTQYFGPGTRLTVL.